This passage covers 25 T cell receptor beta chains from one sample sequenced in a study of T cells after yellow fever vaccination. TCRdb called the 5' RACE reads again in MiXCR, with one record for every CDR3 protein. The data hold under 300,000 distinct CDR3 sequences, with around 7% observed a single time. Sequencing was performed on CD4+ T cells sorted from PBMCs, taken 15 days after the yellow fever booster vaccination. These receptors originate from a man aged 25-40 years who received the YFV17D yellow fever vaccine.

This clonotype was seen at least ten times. The CDR3 bases are TGCAGTGCGAGACAGGTGGGCAATCAGCCCCAGCATTTT. This sequence encodes CSARQVGNQPQHF. The chain couples TRBV20-1 to TRBJ1-5; maybe TRBD1 (6 bases). CDR3 length: 13 residues. From germline, CDR1 is DFQATT and CDR2 SNEGSKA (reference sequence). The ends were cut back, 6 bases at V and 2 bases at J, with 11 bases in the middle.

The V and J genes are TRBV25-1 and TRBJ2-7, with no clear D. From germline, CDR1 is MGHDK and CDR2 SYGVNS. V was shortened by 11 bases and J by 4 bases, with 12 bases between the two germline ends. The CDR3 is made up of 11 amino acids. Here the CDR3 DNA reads TGTGCCCCACCGGCCGGGTACGAGCAGTACTTC. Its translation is CAPPAGYEQYF.

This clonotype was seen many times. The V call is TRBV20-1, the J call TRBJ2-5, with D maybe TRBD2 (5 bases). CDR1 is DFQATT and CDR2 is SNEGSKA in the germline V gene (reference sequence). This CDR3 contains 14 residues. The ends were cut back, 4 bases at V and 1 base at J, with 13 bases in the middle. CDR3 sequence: CSATSGSVQETQYF. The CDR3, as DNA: TGCAGTGCTACCTCGGGGAGCGTCCAAGAGACCCAGTACTTC.

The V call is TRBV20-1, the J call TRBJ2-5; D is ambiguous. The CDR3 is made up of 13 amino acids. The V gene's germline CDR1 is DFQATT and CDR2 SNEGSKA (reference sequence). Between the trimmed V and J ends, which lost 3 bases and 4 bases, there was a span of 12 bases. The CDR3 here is CSARDPLGETQYF. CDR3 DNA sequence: TGCAGTGCTAGGGACCCTTTAGGAGAGACCCAGTACTTC.

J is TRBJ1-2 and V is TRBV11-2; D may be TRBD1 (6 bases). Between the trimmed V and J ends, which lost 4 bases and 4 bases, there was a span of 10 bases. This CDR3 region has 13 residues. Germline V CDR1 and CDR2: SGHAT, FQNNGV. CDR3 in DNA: TGTGCCAGCAGCTCTACAGGGATCTATGGCTACACCTTC. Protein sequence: CASSSTGIYGYTF. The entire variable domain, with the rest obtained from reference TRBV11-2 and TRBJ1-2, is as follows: EAGVAQSPRYKIIEKRQSVAFWCNPISGHATLYWYQQILGQGPKLLIQFQNNGVVDDSQLPKDRFSAERLKGVDSTLKIQPAKLEDSAVYLCASSSTGIYGYTFGSGTRLTVV.

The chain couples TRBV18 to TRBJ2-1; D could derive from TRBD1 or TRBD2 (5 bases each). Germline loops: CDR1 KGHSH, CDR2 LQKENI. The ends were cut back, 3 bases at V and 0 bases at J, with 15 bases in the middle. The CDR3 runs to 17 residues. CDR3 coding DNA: TGTGCCAGCTCACCTACCGGGACCCTGAGCTCCTACAATGAGCAGTTCTTC. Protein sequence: CASSPTGTLSSYNEQFF. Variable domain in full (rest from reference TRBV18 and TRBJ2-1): NAGVMQNPRHLVRRRGQEARLRCSPMKGHSHVYWYRQLPEEGLKFMVYLQKENIIDESGMPKERFSAEFPKEGPSILRIQQVVRGDSAAYFCASSPTGTLSSYNEQFFGPGTRLTVL.

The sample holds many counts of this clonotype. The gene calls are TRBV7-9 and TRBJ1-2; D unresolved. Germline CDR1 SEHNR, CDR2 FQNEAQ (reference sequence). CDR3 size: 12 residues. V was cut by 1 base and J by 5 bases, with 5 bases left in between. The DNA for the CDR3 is TGTGCCAGCAGCTTAGAGCTGTATGGCTACACCTTC. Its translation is CASSLELYGYTF.

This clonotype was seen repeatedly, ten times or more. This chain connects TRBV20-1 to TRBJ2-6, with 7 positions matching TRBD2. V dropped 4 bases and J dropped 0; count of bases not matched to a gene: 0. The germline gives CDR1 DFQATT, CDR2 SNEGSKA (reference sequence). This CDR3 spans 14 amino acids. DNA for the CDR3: TGCAGTGCTACTAGCGGCTCTGGGGCCAACGTCCTGACTTTC. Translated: CSATSGSGANVLTF.

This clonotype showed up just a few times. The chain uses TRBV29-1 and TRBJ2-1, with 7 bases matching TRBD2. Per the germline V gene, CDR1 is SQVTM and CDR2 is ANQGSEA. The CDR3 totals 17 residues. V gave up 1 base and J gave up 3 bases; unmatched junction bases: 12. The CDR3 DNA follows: TGCAGCGTTGAAGCTACCACGGCGGGAGCCTACTACAATGAGCAGTTCTTC. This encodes CSVEATTAGAYYNEQFF.

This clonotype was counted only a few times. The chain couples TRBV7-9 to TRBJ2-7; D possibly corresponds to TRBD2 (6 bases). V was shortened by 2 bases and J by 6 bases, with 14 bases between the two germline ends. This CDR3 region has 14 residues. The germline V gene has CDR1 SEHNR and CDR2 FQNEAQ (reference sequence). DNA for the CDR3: TGTGCCAGCAGCTTACTTACCCAGCGGGTCGAGCAGTACTTC. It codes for CASSLLTQRVEQYF.

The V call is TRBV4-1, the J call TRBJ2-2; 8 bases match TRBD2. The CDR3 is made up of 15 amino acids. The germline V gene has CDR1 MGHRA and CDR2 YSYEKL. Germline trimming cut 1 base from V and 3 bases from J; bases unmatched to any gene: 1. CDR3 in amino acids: CASSQAGGDTGELFF. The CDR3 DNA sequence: TGCGCCAGCAGCCAAGCCGGGGGGGACACCGGGGAGCTGTTTTTT.

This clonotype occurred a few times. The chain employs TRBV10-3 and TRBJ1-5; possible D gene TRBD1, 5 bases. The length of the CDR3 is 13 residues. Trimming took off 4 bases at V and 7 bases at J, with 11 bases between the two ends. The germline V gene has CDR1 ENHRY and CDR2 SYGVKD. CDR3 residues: CAISGGGRQPQHF. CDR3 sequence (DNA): TGTGCCATCAGTGGGGGCGGGAGACAGCCCCAGCATTTT.

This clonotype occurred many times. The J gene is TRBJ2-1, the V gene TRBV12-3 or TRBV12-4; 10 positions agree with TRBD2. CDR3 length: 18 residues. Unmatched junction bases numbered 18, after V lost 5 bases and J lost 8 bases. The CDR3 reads CASSHRGQREGLLYEQFF. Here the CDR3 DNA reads TGTGCCAGCAGTCATAGGGGCCAGCGGGAGGGTCTTCTGTATGAGCAGTTCTTC.

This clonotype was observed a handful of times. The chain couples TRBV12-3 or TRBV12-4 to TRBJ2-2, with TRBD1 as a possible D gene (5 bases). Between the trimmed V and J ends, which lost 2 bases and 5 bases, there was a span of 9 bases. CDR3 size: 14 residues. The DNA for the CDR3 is TGTGCCAGCAGTTTAAATGCAGGGACCGGGGAGCTGTTTTTT. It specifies CASSLNAGTGELFF.

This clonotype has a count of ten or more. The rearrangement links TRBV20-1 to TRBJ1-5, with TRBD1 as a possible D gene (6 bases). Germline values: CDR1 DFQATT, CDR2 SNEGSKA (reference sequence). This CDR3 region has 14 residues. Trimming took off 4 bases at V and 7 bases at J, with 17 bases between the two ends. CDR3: CSAKGEGVWQPQHF. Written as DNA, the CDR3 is TGCAGTGCTAAAGGCGAGGGGGTTTGGCAGCCCCAGCATTTT.

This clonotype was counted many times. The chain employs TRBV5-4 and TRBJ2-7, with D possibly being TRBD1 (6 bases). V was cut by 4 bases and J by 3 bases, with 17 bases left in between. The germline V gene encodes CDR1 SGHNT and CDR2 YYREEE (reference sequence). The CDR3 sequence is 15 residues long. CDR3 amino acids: CASSRGSTGGYEQYF. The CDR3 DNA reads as TGTGCCAGCAGCCGGGGCTCGACAGGAGGCTACGAGCAGTACTTC. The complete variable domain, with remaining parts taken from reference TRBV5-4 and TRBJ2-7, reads ETGVTQSPTHLIKTRGQQVTLRCSSQSGHNTVSWYQQALGQGPQFIFQYYREEENGRGNFPPRFSGLQFPNYSSELNVNALELDDSALYLCASSRGSTGGYEQYFGPGTRLTVT.

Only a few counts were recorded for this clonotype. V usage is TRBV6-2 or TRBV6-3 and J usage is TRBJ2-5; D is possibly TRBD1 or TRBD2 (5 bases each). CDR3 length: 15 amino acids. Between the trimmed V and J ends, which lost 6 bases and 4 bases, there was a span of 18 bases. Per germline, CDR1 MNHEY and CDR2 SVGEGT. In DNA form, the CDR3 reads TGTGCCAGCAGCCAAGGTCCGGGGACGGGAGAGACCCAGTACTTC. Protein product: CASSQGPGTGETQYF.

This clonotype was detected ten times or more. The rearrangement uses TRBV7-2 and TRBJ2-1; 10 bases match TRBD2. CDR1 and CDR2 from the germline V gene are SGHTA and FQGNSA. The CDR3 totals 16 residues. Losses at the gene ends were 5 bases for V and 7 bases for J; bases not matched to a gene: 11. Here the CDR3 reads CASSLSLAGEDNEQFF. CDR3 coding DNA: TGTGCCAGCAGCCTTTCCCTAGCGGGAGAGGATAATGAGCAGTTCTTC.

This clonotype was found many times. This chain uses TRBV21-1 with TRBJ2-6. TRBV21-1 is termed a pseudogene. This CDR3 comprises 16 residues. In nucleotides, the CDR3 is TGTGCCAGCAGCGAGGGCCCTTTCTCTGGGGCCAACGTCCTGACTTTC. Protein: CASSEGPFSGANVLTF.

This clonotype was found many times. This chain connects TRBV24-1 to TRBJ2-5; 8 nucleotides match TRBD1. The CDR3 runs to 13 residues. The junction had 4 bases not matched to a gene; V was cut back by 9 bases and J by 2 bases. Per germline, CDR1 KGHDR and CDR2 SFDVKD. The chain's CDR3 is CATGTGGQETQYF. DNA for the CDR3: TGTGCCACCGGAACAGGGGGTCAAGAGACCCAGTACTTC.

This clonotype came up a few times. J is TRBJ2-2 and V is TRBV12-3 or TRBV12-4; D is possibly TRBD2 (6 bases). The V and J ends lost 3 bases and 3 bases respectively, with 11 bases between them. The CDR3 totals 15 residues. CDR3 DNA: TGTGCCAGCAGTTTTCGCGGGACCTACACCGGGGAGCTGTTTTTT. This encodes CASSFRGTYTGELFF.

CDR3 DNA sequence: TGTGCCAGCAGCTTTAAATTACGGAGCGAAAAACTGTTTTTT. Translation: CASSFKLRSEKLFF. The chain joins TRBV13 to TRBJ1-4; D not resolved. The CDR3 has 14 amino acids. Germline V gene sequence: CDR1 PRHDT, CDR2 FYEKMQ (reference sequence). V lost 3 bases, J lost 8 bases, and 13 bases lay in between.

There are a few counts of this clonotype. CDR3 sequence (DNA): TGTGCCAGCAGTTTCAGGGGTCAGGGAACATACGAGCAGTACTTC. Translation gives CASSFRGQGTYEQYF. The chain has TRBV12-3 or TRBV12-4 and TRBJ2-7; a weak D match, TRBD1 (6 bases). CDR3 length equals 15 residues. Trimming shortened V by 3 bases and J by 4 bases, and 16 bases separated the two germline ends.

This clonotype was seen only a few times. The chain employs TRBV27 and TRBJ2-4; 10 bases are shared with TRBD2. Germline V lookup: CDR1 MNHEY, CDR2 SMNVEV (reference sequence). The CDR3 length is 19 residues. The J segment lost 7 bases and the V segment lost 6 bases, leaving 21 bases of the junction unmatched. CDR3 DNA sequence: TGTGCCAGCAGCTTCCTCACCCCCACTAGCGGGACTGAAGGCAACATTCAGTACTTC. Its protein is CASSFLTPTSGTEGNIQYF.

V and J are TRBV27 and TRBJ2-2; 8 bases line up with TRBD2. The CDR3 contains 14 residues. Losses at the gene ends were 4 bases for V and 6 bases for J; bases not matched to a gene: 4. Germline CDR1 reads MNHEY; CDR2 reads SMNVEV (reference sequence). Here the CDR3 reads CASSSGGVSGELFF. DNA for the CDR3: TGTGCCAGCAGTTCGGGGGGGGTATCCGGGGAGCTGTTTTTT.